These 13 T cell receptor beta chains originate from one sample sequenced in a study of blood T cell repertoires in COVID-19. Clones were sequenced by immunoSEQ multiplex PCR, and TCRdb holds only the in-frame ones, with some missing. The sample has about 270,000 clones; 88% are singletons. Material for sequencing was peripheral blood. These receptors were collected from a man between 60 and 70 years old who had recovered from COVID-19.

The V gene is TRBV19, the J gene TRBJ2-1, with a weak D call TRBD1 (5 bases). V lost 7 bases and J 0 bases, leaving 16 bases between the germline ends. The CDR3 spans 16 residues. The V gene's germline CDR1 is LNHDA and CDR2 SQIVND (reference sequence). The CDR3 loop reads CASIPKGPRSYNEQFF. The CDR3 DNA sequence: TGTGCCAGTATTCCGAAGGGGCCTCGCTCCTACAATGAGCAGTTCTTC.

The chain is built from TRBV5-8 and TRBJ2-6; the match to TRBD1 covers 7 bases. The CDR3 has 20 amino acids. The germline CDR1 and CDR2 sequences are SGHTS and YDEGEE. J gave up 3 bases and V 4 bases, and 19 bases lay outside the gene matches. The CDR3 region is CASSRLMADTGVLGANVLTF. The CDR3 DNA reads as TGTGCCAGCAGCCGACTTATGGCCGATACAGGGGTCCTTGGGGCCAACGTCCTGACTTTC.

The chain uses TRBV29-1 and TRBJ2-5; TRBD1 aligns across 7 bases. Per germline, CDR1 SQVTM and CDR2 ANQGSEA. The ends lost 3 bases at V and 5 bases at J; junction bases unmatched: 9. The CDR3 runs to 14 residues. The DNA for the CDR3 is TGCAGCGTTGATCCGACAGGGAGAGACGAGACCCAGTACTTC. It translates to CSVDPTGRDETQYF.

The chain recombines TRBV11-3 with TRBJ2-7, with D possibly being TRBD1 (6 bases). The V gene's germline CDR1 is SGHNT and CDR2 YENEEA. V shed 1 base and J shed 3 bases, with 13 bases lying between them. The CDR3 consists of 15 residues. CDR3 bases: TGTGCCAGCAGCTTAGGGTCGCAGGGGCTCTACGAGCAGTACTTC. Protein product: CASSLGSQGLYEQYF.

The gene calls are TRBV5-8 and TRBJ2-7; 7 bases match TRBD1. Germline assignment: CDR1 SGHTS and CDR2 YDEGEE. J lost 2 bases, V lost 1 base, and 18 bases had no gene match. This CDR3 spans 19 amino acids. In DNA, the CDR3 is TGTGCCAGCAGCTTGTTCTTATTATTTTCGGGACAGATCACCTACGAGCAGTACTTC. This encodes CASSLFLLFSGQITYEQYF.

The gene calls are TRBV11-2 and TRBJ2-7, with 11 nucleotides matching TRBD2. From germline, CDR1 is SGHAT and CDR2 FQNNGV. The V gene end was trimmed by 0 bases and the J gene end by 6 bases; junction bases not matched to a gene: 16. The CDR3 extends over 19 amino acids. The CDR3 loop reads CASSLDSSGGLAAQSEQYF. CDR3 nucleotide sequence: TGTGCCAGCAGCTTAGACTCCTCCGGGGGACTAGCGGCCCAAAGCGAGCAGTACTTC.

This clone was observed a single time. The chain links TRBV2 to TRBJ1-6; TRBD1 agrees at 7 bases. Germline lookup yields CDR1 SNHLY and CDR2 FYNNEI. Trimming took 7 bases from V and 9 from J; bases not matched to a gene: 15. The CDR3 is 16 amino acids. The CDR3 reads CASTVMALDRTSPLHF. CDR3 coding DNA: TGTGCCAGCACCGTGATGGCCCTGGACAGGACTTCACCCCTCCACTTT. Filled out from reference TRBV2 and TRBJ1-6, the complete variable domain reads EPEVTQTPSHQVTQMGQEVILRCVPISNHLYFYWYRQILGQKVEFLVSFYNNEISEKSEIFDDQFSVERPDGSNFTLKIRSTKLEDSAMYFCASTVMALDRTSPLHFGNGTRLTVT.

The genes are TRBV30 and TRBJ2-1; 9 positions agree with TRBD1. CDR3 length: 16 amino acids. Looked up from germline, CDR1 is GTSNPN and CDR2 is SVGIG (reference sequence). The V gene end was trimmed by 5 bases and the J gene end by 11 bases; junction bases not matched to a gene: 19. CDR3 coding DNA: TGTGCCTGGGGCCGGCCGGGACAGGGTCCGTCGTTGAAGCAGTTCTTC. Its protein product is CAWGRPGQGPSLKQFF. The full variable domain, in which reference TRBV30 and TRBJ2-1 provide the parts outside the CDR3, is SQTIHQWPATLVQPVGSPLSLECTVEGTSNPNLYWYRQAAGRGLQLLFYSVGIGQISSEVPQNLSASRPQDRQFILSSKKLLLSDSGFYLCAWGRPGQGPSLKQFFGPGTRLTVL.

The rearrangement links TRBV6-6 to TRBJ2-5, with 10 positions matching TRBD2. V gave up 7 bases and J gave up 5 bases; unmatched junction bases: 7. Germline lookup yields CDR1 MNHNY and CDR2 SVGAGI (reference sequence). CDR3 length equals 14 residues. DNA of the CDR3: TGTGCCAGCAACCTAGCGGGGGATCCTGAGACCCAGTACTTC. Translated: CASNLAGDPETQYF.

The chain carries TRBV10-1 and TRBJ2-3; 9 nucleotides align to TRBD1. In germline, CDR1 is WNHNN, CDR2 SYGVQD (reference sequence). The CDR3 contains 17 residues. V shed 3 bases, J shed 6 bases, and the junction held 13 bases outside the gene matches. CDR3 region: CASSDPGGQGSSDTQYF. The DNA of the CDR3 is TGCGCCAGCAGTGACCCAGGGGGACAGGGATCGTCGGATACGCAGTATTTT.

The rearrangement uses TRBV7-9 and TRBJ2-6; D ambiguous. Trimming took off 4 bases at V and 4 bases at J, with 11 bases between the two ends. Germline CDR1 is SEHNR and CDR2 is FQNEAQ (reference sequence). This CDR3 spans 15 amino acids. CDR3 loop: CASSYPKSGANVLTF. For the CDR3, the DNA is TGTGCCAGCAGCTACCCAAAGAGCGGGGCCAACGTCCTGACTTTC. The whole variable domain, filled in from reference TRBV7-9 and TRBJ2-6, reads DTGVSQNPRHKITKRGQNVTFRCDPISEHNRLYWYRQTLGQGPEFLTYFQNEAQLEKSRLLSDRFSAERPKGSFSTLEIQRTEQGDSAMYLCASSYPKSGANVLTFGAGSRLTVL.

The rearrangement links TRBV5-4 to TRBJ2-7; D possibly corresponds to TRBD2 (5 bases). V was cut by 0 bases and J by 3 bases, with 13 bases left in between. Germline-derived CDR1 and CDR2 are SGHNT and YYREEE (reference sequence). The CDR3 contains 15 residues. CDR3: CASSLEGIRGYEQYF. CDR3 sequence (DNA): TGTGCCAGCAGCTTGGAGGGAATTCGGGGCTACGAGCAGTACTTC.

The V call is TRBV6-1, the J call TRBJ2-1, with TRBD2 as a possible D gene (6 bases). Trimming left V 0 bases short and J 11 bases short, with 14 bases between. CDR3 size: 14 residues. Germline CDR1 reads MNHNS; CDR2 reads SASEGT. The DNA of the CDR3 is TGTGCCAGCAGTGAAGCGGGGTGGGGACTCCAGCAGTTCTTC. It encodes CASSEAGWGLQQFF.